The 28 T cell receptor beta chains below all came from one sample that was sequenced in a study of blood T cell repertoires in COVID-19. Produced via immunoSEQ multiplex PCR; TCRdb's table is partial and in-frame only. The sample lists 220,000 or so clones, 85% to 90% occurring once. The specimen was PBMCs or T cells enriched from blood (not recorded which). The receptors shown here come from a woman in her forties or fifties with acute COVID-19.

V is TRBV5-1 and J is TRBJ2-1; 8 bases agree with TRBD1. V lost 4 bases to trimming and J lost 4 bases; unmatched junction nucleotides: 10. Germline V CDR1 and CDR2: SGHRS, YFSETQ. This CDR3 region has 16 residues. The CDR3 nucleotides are TGCGCCAGCAGCGCCGCAGGGGGCGATTGGTACAATGAGCAGTTCTTC. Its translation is CASSAAGGDWYNEQFF.

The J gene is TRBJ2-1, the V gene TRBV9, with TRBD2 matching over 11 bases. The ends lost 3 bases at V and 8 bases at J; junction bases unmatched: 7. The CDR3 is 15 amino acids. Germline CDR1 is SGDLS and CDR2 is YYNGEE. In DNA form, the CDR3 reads TGTGCCAGCAGCGATAGCGGGAGGGCCGTTGATGAGCAGTTCTTC. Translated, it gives CASSDSGRAVDEQFF.

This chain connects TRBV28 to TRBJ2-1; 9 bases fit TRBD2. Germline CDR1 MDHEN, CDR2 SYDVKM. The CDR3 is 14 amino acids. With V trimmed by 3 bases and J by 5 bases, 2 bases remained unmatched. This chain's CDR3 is CASSFQREDNEQFF. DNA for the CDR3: TGTGCCAGCAGTTTCCAGCGGGAGGACAATGAGCAGTTCTTC.

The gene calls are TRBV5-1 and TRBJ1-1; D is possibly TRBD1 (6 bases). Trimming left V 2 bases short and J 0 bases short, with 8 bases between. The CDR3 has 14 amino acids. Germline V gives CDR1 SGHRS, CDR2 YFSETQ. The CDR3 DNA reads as TGCGCCAGCAGCTTCCAGGGGCTGAACACTGAAGCTTTCTTT. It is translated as CASSFQGLNTEAFF.

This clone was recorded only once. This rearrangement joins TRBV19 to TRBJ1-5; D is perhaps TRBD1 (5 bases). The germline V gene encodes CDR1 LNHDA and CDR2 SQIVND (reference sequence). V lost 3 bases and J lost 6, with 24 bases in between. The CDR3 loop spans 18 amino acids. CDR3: CASSILRQGGSSSQPQHF. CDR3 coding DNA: TGTGCCAGTAGTATTCTACGGCAGGGAGGATCAAGTAGTCAGCCCCAGCATTTT.

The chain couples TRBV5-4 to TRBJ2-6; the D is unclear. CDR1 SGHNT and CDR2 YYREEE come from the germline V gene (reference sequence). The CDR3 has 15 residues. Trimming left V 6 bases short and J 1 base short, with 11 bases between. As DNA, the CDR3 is TGTGCCAGCATCCCTAGGCAATCTGGGGCCAACGTCCTGACTTTC. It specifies CASIPRQSGANVLTF.

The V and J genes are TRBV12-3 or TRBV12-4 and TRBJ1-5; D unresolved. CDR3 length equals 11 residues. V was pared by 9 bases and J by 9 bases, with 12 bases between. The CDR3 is CARQTPRPQHF. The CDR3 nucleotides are TGTGCCAGACAGACCCCGAGGCCCCAGCATTTT.

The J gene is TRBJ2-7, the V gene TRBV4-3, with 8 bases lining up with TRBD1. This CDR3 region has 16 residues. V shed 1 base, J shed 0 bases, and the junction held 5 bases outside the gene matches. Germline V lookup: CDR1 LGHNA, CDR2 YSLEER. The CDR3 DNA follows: TGCGCCAGCAGCCAAGTGGGCCAGGGGGCCTCCTACGAGCAGTACTTC. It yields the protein CASSQVGQGASYEQYF.

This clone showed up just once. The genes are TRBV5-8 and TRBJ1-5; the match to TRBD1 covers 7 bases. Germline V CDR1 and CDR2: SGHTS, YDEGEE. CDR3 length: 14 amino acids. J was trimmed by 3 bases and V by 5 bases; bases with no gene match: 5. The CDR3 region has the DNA TGTGCCAGCAGTCGACAGGGAAACAATCAGCCCCAGCATTTT. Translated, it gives CASSRQGNNQPQHF.

The CDR3 region has the DNA TGTGCCAGCAGCTTAGGGGGTAGAGAGACCCAGTACTTC. Protein product: CASSLGGRETQYF. V and J are TRBV5-5 and TRBJ2-5; a weak D match, TRBD1 (6 bases). The V end lost 2 bases, the J end lost 4 bases, and 9 bases lay between the germline ends. The CDR3 length is 13 residues. CDR1 and CDR2 (germline): SGHKS, YYEKEE (reference sequence).

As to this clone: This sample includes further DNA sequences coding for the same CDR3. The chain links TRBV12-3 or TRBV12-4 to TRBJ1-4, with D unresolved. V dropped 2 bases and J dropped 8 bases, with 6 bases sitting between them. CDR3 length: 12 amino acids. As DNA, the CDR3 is TGTGCCAGCAGTTTATCCCTCGAAAAACTGTTTTTT. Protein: CASSLSLEKLFF.

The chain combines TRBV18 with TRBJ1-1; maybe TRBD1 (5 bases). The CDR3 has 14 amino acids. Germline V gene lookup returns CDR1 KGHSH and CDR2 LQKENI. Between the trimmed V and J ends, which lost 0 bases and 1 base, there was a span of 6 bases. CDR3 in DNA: TGTGCCAGCTCACCACCGGACACGAACACTGAAGCTTTCTTT. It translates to CASSPPDTNTEAFF.

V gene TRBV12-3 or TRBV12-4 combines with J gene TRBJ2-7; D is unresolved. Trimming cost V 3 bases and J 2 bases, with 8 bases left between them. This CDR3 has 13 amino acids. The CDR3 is CASSFSRTYEQYF. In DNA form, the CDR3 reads TGTGCCAGCAGTTTTTCCAGGACCTACGAGCAGTACTTC.

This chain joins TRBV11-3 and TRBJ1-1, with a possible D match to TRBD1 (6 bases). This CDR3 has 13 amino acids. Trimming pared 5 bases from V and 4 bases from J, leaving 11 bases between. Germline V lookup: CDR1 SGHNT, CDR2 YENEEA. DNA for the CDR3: TGTGCCAGCAGCACCAACAGGGTCACTGAAGCTTTCTTT. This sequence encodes CASSTNRVTEAFF. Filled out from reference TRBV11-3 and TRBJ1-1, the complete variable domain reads EAGVVQSPRYKIIEKKQPVAFWCNPISGHNTLYWYLQNLGQGPELLIRYENEEAVDDSQLPKDRFSAERLKGVDSTLKIQPAELGDSAVYLCASSTNRVTEAFFGQGTRLTVV.

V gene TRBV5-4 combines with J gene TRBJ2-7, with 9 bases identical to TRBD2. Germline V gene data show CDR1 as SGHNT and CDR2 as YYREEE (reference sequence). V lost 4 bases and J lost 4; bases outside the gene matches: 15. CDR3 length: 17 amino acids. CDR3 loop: CASSPAPLSGSLYEQYF. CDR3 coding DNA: TGTGCCAGCAGCCCAGCTCCCCTTAGCGGGAGTCTTTACGAGCAGTACTTC.

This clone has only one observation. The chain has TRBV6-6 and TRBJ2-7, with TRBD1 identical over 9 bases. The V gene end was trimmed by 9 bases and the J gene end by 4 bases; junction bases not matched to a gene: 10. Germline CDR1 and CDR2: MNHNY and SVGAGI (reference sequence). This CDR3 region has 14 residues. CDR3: CASTDRDRAYEQYF. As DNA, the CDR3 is TGTGCCAGTACCGACCGGGACAGGGCTTACGAGCAGTACTTC.

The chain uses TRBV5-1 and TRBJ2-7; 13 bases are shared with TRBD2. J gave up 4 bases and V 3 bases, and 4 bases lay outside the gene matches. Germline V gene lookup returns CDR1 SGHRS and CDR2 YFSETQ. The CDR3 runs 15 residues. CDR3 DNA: TGCGCCAGCAGCTGGGGGACTAGCGGGACTTACGAGCAGTACTTC. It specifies CASSWGTSGTYEQYF.

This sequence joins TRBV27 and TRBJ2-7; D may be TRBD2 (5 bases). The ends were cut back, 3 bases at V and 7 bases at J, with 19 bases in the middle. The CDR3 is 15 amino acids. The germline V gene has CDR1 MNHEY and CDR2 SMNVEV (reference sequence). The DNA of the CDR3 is TGTGCCAGCAGTTTGTTGGCGGGTGCCCCCGGGGAGCAGTACTTC. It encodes CASSLLAGAPGEQYF.

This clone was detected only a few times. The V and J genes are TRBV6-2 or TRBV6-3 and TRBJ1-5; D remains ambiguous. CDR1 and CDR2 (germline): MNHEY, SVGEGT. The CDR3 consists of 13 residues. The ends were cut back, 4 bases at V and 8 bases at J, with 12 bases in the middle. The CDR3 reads CASSSLLKEPQHF. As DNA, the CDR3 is TGTGCCAGCAGTTCCCTACTAAAGGAGCCCCAGCATTTT.

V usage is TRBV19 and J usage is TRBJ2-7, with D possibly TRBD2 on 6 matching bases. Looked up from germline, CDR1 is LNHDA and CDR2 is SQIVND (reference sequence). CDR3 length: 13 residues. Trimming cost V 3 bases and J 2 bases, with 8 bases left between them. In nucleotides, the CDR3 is TGTGCCAGTAGTATTGGAGGGGCCTACGAGCAGTACTTC. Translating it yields CASSIGGAYEQYF.

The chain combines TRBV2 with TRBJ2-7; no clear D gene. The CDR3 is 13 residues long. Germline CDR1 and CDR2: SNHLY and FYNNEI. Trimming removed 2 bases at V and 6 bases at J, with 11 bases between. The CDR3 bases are TGTGCCAGCAGTGAATACGCAGAGGTCGAGCAGTACTTC. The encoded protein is CASSEYAEVEQYF.

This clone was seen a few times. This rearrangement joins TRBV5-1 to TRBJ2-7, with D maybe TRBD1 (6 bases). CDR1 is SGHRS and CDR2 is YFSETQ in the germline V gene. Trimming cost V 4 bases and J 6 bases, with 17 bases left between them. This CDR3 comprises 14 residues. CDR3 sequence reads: CASSQTGPWGEQYF. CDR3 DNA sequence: TGCGCCAGCAGCCAGACAGGCCCCTGGGGCGAGCAGTACTTC.

The CDR3 spells CASRDRAETQYF. CDR3 coding DNA: TGTGCCAGCAGGGACAGGGCAGAGACCCAGTACTTC. The chain links TRBV2 to TRBJ2-5; TRBD1 aligns across 8 bases. CDR3 length equals 12 residues. Unmatched junction bases numbered 1, after V lost 6 bases and J lost 4 bases. Per the germline V gene, CDR1 is SNHLY and CDR2 is FYNNEI. Using reference TRBV2 and TRBJ2-5 for the parts outside the CDR3, the full variable domain is EPEVTQTPSHQVTQMGQEVILRCVPISNHLYFYWYRQILGQKVEFLVSFYNNEISEKSEIFDDQFSVERPDGSNFTLKIRSTKLEDSAMYFCASRDRAETQYFGPGTRLLVL.

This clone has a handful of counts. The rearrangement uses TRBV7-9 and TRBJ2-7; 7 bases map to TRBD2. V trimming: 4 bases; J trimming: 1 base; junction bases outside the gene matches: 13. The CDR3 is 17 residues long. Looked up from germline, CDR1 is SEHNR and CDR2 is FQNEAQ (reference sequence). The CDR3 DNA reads TGTGCCAGCAGCTCTAGCAATGGGATAGCGGGTTCCTACGAGCAGTACTTC. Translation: CASSSSNGIAGSYEQYF.

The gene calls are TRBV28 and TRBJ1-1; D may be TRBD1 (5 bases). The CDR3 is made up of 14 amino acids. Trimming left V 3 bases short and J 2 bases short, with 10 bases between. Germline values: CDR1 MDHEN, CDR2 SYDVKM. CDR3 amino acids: CASSFPGFNTEAFF. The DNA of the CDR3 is TGTGCCAGCAGTTTTCCAGGGTTTAACACTGAAGCTTTCTTT.

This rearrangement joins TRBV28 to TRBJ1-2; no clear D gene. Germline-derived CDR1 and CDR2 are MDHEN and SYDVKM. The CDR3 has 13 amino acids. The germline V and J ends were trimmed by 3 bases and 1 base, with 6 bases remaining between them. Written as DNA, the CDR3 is TGTGCCAGCAGTTTTGGAGGTAACTATGGCTACACCTTC. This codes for CASSFGGNYGYTF.

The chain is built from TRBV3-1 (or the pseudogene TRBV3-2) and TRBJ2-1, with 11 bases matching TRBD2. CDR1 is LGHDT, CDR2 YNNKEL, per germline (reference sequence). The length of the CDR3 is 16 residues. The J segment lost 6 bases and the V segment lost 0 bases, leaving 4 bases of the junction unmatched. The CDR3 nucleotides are TGTGCCAGCAGCCAAGACCTGGGACTAGCGGTCAATGAGCAGTTCTTC. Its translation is CASSQDLGLAVNEQFF.

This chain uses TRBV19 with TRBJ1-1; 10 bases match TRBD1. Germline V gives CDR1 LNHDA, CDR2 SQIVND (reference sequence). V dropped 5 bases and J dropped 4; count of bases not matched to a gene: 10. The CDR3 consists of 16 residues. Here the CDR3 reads CASSPRQGATSTEAFF. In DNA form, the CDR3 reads TGTGCCAGTAGTCCCCGACAGGGGGCGACGAGCACTGAAGCTTTCTTT.